These T cell receptor beta chains were read from a single sample in a study of T cells after yellow fever vaccination. TCRdb re-derived calls from the 5' RACE reads in MiXCR, one entry per CDR3 protein. Of 95,000 to 150,000 distinct CDR3 sequences in the sample, under 9% are singletons; the top ten hold 40%. Sequenced material: CD8+ T cells sorted from PBMCs, taken on the day of the yellow fever booster vaccination. These receptors came from a man aged 18 to 30 who received the YFV17D yellow fever vaccine. The CDR3 runs from the conserved cysteine through the conserved F or W. The D gene is left open where the match is weak. Part of the rows lack a size; the others show once, few, many or a class for expanded clones.

TRBV20-1	TRBJ2-1	NA	many	CSAELHDGSSYNEQFF	TGCAGTGCTGAACTCCACGACGGAAGCTCCTACAATGAGCAGTTCTTC
TRBV6-4	TRBJ1-1	NA	NA	CASSDRVGTEAFF	TGTGCCAGCAGTGACAGGGTTGGCACTGAAGCTTTCTTT
TRBV18	TRBJ1-1	NA	NA	CASEGHAALF	TGTGCCTCCGAAGGTCACGCGGCCCTCTTT
TRBV6-2/TRBV6-3	TRBJ1-5	NA	few	CASSTDRTNQPQHF	TGTGCCAGCAGCACAGACAGGACGAATCAGCCCCAGCATTTT
TRBV4-1	TRBJ2-1	TRBD2	few	CASSQDASWARGGRDEQFF	TGCGCCAGCAGCCAAGATGCCTCCTGGGCGCGGGGGGGGAGGGATGAGCAGTTCTTC
TRBV9	TRBJ1-2	NA	few	CASAQDNYGYTF	TGTGCCAGCGCACAGGACAACTATGGCTACACCTTC
TRBV4-2	TRBJ2-3	TRBD2	NA	CASSQEPSGVADTQYF	TGTGCCAGCAGCCAAGAGCCCAGCGGGGTGGCAGATACGCAGTATTTT
TRBV7-6	TRBJ1-1	NA	NA	CASSLALGLNTEAFF	TGTGCCAGCAGCTTAGCGCTGGGGCTGAACACTGAAGCTTTCTTT
TRBV12-3/TRBV12-4	TRBJ1-1	NA	few	CASSHPMNTEAFF	TGTGCCAGCAGCCATCCCATGAACACTGAAGCTTTCTTT
TRBV7-9	TRBJ2-7	NA	many	CASSLIQASYEQYF	TGTGCCAGCAGCTTAATCCAGGCCTCCTACGAGCAGTACTTC
TRBV6-6	TRBJ2-5	NA	NA	CASSYSNRAGAQETQYF	TGTGCCAGCAGTTACTCGAATAGGGCCGGGGCCCAAGAGACCCAGTACTTC
TRBV7-6	TRBJ2-3	TRBD1	NA	CASTRTGGLTDTQYF	TGTGCCAGCACCCGGACAGGGGGCTTGACAGATACGCAGTATTTT
TRBV6-2/TRBV6-3	TRBJ2-5	NA	NA	CASIDRTLGETQYF	TGTGCCAGCATTGACCGGACCCTCGGGGAGACCCAGTACTTC
TRBV10-2	TRBJ1-5	NA	NA	CASSGPPRQPQHF	TGCGCCAGCAGTGGGCCCCCGAGGCAGCCCCAGCATTTT
TRBV7-9	TRBJ2-4	TRBD1	NA	CASSFRGPEIIQYF	TGTGCCAGCAGCTTTAGGGGGCCGGAGATCATTCAGTACTTC
TRBV6-2/TRBV6-3	TRBJ1-1	NA	few	CASSYQDENTEAFF	TGTGCCAGCAGTTACCAGGACGAGAACACTGAAGCTTTCTTT
TRBV4-1	TRBJ2-1	NA	few	CASSQVYRSYNEQFF	TGCGCCAGCAGCCAAGTTTACCGCTCCTACAATGAGCAGTTCTTC
TRBV6-2/TRBV6-3	TRBJ2-3	TRBD2	few	CASGLGGGAPDTQYF	TGTGCCAGCGGGCTGGGCGGGGGGGCCCCAGATACGCAGTATTTT
TRBV6-2/TRBV6-3	TRBJ2-2	TRBD2	NA	CASSPGRVRNTGELFF	TGTGCCAGCAGCCCTGGGAGGGTTCGTAACACCGGGGAGCTGTTTTTT
TRBV9	TRBJ2-3	TRBD2	few	CASSAPGRGLTDTQYF	TGTGCCAGCAGCGCTCCCGGGAGGGGTTTGACAGATACGCAGTATTTT
TRBV10-1	TRBJ2-7	TRBD2	NA	CASSESRTSGFYEQYF	TGCGCCAGCAGTGAGTCCAGGACTAGCGGGTTCTACGAGCAGTACTTC
TRBV3-1	TRBJ1-6	NA	many	CASSQVTADSPLHF	TGTGCCAGCAGCCAGGTGACAGCCGATTCACCCCTCCACTTT
TRBV7-3	TRBJ1-6	NA	NA	CASSLQETNSPLHF	TGTGCCAGCAGCTTACAGGAGACGAATTCACCCCTCCACTTT
TRBV6-1	TRBJ1-2	NA	NA	CATSPRLDLYGYTF	TGTGCCACCTCCCCTCGACTGGACCTATATGGCTACACCTTC
TRBV4-1	TRBJ1-6	NA	few	CASSQDSGRVSPLHF	TGCGCCAGCAGCCAAGATTCCGGGAGGGTATCACCCCTCCACTTT
TRBV6-5	TRBJ2-6	TRBD1	few	CASSYLGTAGANVLTF	TGTGCCAGCAGTTACCTAGGGACAGCTGGGGCCAACGTCCTGACTTTC
TRBV5-6	TRBJ2-5	NA	few	CASSFGPAGVIQYF	TGTGCCAGCAGCTTCGGCCCGGCAGGCGTTATCCAGTACTTC